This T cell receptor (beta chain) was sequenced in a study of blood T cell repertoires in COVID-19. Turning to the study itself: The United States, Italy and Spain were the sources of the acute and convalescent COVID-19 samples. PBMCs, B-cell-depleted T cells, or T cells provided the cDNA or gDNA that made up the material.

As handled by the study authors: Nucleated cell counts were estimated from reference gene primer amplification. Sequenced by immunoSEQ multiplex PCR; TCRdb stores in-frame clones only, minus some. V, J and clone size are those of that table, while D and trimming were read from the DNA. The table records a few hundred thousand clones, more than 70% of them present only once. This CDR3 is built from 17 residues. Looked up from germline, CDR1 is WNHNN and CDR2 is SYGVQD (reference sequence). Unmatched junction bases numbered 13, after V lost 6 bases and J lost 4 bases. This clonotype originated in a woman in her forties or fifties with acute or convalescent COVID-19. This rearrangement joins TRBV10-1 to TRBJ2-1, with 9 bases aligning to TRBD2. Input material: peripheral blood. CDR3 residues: CASSLTQTSGGYNEQFF. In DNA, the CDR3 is TGCGCCAGCAGCTTAACTCAGACTAGCGGAGGATACAATGAGCAGTTCTTC.